This T cell receptor beta chain derives from a study of Tregs in tolerant kidney transplant recipients. V dropped 2 bases and J dropped 5; count of bases not matched to a gene: 6. Germline CDR1 SGHTA, CDR2 FQGNSA. The CDR3 is 15 amino acids. Regarding this clone: Its antigen is unknown.

Data came from immunoSEQ multiplex PCR; TCRdb stores just in-frame clones and leaves some out. The table includes about 83,000 clones, roughly 98% detected once. Findings and limits, study-wide: In tolerant patients, donor-specific Tregs outgrew total Tregs, suggesting antigen-driven expansion.

The input for sequencing was CD4+ T cells from blood, taken before the transplant. The V call is TRBV7-2, the J call TRBJ1-2, with 9 bases that match TRBD1. The sequence was obtained from a human donor who received a combined kidney and bone marrow transplant. CDR3 DNA: TGTGCCAGCAGCTTATTACAGGGGGCTCGGTATGGCTACACCTTC. It yields the protein CASSLLQGARYGYTF. The entire variable domain, with the rest obtained from reference TRBV7-2 and TRBJ1-2, is as follows: GAGVSQSPSNKVTEKGKDVELRCDPISGHTALYWYRQSLGQGLEFLIYFQGNSAPDKSGLPSDRFSAERTGGSVSTLTIQRTQQEDSAVYLCASSLLQGARYGYTFGSGTRLTVV.